The clone carrying this T cell receptor beta chain has just a few counts. Its antigen is still unknown. The data were obtained in a study of identical twins. Study results and caveats: The abundant beta clonotypes from cord blood had fewer insertions, and memory repertoires had none of this. Excess low generation probability was seen in twin-shared out-of-frame alpha sequences.

TCRdb re-called the 5' RACE reads with MiXCR, one entry per CDR3 protein. The sample records some 1,700,000 distinct CDR3 sequences, 25% to 35% being singletons. The V gene end was trimmed by 0 bases and the J gene end by 4 bases; junction bases not matched to a gene: 6. This CDR3 region has 15 residues. Looked up from germline, CDR1 is DFQATT and CDR2 is SNEGSKA (reference sequence). Sequenced sample: cord blood. The TCR sequence derives from a newborn girl in good health. The V call is TRBV20-1, the J call TRBJ2-7; TRBD2 matches at 10 bases. Here the CDR3 reads CSARDASGGAYEQYF. As DNA, the CDR3 is TGCAGTGCTAGAGATGCGAGCGGGGGGGCTTACGAGCAGTACTTC.